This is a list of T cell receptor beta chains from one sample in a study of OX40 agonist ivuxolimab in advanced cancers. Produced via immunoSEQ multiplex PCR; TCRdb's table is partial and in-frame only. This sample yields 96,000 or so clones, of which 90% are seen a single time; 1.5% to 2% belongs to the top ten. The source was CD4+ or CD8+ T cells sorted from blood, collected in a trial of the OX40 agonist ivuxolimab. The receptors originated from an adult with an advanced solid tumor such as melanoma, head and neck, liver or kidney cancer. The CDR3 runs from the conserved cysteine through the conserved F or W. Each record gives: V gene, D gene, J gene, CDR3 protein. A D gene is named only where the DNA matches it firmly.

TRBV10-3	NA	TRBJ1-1	CAIRGAVTEAFF
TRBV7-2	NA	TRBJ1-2	CASSSPGGNYGYTF
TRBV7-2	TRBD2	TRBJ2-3	CASSHSPGLAGSGTQYF
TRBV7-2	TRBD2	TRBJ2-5	CASSHPIAGERETQYF
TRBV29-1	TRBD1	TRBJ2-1	CSGGQGSYNEQFF
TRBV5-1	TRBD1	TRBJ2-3	CASSLRQGAEDTQYF
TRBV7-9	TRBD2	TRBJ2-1	CASSRALAGYNEQFF
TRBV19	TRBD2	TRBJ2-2	CASSGAGGTGELFF
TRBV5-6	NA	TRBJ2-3	CASSLLGQGDTDTQYF
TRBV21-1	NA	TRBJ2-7	CASSKTGGDTYEQYF
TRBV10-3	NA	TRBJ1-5	CAISDPGPTQHF
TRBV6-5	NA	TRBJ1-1	CASSYLQGQQEAFF
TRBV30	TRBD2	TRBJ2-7	CAWSLAGGGYEQYF
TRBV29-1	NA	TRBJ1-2	CSVDLGGYGYTF
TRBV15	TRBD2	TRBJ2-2	CATSRLGGARSGELFF
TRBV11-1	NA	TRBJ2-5	CASSSNQETQYF
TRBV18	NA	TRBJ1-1	CASSPFDGNTEAFF
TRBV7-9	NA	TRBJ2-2	CASSLLGADTGELFF
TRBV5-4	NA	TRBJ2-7	CASSLRPVGPYEQYF
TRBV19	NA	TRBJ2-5	CASSNRGPGETQYF
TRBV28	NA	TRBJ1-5	CASSTIYGTSNQPQHF
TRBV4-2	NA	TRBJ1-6	CASSQGNQPLHF
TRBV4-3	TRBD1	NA	CASSRAGQGLYEQYF
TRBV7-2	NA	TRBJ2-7	CASSLVGQSYEQYF
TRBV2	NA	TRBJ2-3	CASSDQGRATDTQYF
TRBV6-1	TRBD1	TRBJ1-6	CASSEGADGSPLHF
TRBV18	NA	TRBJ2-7	CASSPLMREGVHEQYF
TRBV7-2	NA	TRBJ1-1	CASSLFQGYTEAFF
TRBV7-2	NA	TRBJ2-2	CASKERGAANTGELFF
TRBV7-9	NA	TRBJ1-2	CASSLEQMGGRSSNYGYTF
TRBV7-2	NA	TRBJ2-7	CASSLVNSYEQYF
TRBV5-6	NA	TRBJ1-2	CASSLVRGYGYTF
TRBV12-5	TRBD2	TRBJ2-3	CASGLGLAGSTDTQYF
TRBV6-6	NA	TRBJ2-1	CASKNNEQFF
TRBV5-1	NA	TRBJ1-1	CASSKEVNSVMNTEAFF
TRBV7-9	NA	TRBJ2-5	CASSFRGGETQYF
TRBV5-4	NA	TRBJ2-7	CASSLDRDASSYEQYF
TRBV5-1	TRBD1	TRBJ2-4	CASRLTGGEKNIQYF
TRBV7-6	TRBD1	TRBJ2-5	CASSLGSGQGLQETQYF
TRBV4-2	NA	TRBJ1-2	CASSQDPGENYGYTF
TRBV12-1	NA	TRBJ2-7	CASSGGLAVLSYEQYF
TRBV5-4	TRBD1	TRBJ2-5	CASSAPGGLGETQYF
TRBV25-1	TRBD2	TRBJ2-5	CASSQGVAGDSETQYF
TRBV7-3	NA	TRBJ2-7	CASSFQGRIGREDYEQYF
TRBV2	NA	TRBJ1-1	CATIPTRFGTEAFF
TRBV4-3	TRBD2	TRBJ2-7	CASSQIAGGPHEQYF
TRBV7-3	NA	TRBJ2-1	CASSTSSQGRYEQFF
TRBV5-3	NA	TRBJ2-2	CARSLAPRQKGTGELFF
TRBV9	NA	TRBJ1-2	CASSVGGYGYTF
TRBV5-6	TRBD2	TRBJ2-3	CASSPVRLAGGPDTQYF
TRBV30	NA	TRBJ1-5	CAWSEGQGNQPQHF
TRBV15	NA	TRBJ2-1	CATSRDKGSGEFF
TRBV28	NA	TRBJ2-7	CASSFVRGPSPYEQYF
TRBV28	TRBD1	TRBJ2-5	CASRYRGQETQYF
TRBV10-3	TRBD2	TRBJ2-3	CAISESPSGRTDTQYF
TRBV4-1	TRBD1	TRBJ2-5	CASSQRQGPETQYF
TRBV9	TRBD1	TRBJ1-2	CASSARGSFYGYTF
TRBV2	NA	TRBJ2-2	CASSVLGQGNTGELFF
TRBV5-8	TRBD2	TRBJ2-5	CASSLSGLAGETQYF